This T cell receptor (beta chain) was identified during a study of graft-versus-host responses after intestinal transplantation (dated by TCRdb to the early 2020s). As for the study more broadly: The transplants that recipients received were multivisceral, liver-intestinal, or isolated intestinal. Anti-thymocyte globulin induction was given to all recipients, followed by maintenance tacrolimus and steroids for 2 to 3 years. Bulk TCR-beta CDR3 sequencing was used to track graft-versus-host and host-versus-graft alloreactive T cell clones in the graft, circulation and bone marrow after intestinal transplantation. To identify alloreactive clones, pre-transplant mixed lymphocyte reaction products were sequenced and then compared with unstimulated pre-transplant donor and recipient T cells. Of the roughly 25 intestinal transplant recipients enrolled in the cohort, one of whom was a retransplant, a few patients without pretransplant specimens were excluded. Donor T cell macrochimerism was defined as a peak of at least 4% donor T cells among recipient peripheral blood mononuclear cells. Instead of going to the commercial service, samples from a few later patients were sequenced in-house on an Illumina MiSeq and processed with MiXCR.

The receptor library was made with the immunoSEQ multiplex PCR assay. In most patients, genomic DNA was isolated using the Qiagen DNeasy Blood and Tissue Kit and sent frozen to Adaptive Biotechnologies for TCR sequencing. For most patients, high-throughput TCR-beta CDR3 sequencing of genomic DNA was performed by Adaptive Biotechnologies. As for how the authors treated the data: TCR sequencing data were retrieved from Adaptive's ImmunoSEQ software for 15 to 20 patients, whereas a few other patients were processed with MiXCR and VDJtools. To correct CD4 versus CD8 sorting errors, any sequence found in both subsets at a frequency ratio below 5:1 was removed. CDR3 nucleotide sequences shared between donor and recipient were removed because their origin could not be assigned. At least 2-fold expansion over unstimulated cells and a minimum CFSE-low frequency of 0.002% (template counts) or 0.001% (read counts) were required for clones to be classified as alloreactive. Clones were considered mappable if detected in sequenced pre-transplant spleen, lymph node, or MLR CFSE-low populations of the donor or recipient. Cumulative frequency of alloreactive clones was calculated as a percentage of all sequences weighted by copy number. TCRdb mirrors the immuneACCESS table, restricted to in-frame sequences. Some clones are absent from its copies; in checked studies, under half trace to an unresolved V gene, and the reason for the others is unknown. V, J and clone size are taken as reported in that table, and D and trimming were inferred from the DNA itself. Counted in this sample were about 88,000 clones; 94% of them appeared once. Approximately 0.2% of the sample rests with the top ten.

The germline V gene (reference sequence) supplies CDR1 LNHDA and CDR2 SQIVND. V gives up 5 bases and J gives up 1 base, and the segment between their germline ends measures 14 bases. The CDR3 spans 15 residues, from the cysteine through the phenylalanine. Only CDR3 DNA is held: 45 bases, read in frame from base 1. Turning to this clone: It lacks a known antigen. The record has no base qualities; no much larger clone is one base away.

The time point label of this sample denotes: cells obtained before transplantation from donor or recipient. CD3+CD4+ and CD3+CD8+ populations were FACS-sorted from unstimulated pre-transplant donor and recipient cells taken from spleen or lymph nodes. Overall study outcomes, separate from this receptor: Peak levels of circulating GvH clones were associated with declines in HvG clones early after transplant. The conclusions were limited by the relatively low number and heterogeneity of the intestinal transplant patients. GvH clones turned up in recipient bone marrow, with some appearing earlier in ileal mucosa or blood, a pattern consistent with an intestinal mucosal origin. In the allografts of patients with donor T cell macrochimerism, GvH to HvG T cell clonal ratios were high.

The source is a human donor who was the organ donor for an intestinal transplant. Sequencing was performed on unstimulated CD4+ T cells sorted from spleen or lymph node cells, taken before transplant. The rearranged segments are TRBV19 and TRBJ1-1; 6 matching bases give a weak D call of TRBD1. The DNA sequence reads TGTGCCAGTAGTCAAATTAAGACAGGGAACACTGAAGCTTTCTTT. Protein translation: CASSQIKTGNTEAFF. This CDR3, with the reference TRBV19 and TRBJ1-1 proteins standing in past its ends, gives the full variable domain DGGITQSPKYLFRKEGQNVTLSCEQNLNHDAMYWYRQDPGQGLRLIYYSQIVNDFQKGDIAEGYSVSREKKESFPLTVTSAQKNPTAFYLCASSQIKTGNTEAFFGQGTRLTVV.